The source of this T cell receptor (beta chain) is a study of esophageal squamous cell carcinoma under preoperative chemotherapy. Background on the study: Samples included peripheral blood T cells as well as tumor-infiltrating lymphocytes.

With regard to this clonotype: Its antigen is unidentified. Here the CDR3 omits its conserved ending phenylalanine or tryptophan, so a read error is the likely source. Because the CDR3's place on the DNA is in doubt, the DNA is left out and the CDR3 is given as listed by TCRdb.

MiXCR, applied by TCRdb to the PCR reads, yields one record per CDR3 protein. The data show approximately 30,000 distinct CDR3 sequences, under 60% seen once. Including both end residues, the CDR3 is 16 amino acids long. Germline V gives CDR1 SGDLS, CDR2 YYNGEE. The time point denotes: before preoperative PTX-NDP chemotherapy. Paclitaxel-nedaplatin chemotherapy was given to patients ahead of their surgery. Whole-study results and caveats: Peripheral T cells showed a significant TCR diversity increase after chemotherapy, unlike tumor-infiltrating lymphocytes. Post-treatment tumor-infiltrating lymphocytes appeared partly derived from peripheral T cells migrating into the tumor.

The TCR was taken from a human donor with esophageal squamous cell carcinoma. The donor label of this sample is uncertain. The sample was taken from a patient given preoperative chemotherapy. The gene calls are TRBV9 and TRBJ2-3; TRBD2, the D gene given by the table, was not confirmed from the DNA. The CDR3 here is CASSVAPAGGGMSSSS.